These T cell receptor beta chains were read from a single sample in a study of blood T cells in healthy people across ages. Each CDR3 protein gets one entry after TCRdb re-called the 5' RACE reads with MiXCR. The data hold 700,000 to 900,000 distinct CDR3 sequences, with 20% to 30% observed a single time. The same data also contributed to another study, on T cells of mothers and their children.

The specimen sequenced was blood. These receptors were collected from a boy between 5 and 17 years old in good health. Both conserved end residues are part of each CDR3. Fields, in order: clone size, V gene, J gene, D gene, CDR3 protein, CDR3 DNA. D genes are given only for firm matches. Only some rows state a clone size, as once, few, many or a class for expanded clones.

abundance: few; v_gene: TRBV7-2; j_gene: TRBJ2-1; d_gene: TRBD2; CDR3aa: CASSRGDYNEQFF; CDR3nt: TGTGCCAGCAGCCGGGGGGACTACAATGAGCAGTTCTTC
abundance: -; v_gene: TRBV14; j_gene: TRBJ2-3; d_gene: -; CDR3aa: CASSRQYRTDTQYF; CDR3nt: TGTGCCAGCAGCCGACAATATCGCACAGATACGCAGTATTTT
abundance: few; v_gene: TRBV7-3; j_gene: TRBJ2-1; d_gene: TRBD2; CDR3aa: CASSLTAGDYNEQFF; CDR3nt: TGTGCCAGCAGCTTAACAGCGGGGGATTACAATGAGCAGTTCTTC
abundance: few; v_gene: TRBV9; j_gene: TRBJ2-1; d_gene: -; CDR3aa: CASSVDHYNERFF; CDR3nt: TGTGCCAGCAGCGTAGACCACTACAATGAGCGGTTCTTC
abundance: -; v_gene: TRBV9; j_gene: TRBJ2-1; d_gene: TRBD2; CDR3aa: CASSVTSGADNEQFF; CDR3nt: TGTGCCAGCAGCGTGACTAGCGGGGCTGACAATGAGCAGTTCTTC
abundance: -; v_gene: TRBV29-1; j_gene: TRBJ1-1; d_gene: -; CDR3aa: CSVVRDLEAEAFF; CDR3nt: TGCAGCGTAGTCAGGGACCTCGAGGCTGAAGCTTTCTTT
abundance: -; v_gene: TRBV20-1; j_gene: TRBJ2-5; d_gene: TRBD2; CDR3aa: CSPERGETQYF; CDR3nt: TGCAGTCCTGAGCGGGGAGAGACCCAGTACTTC
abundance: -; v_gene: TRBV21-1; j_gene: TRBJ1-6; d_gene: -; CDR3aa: CASSKCHSPLHF; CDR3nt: TGTGCCAGCAGCAAGTGCCATTCACCCCTCCACTTT
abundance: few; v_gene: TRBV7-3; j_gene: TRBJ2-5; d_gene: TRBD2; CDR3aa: CASSWGGGAAETQYF; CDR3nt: TGTGCCAGCAGCTGGGGCGGGGGGGCTGCTGAGACCCAGTACTTC
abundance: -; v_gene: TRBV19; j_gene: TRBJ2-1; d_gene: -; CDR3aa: CASSIGYNEQFF; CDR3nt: TGTGCCAGCAGTATAGGCTACAATGAGCAGTTCTTC
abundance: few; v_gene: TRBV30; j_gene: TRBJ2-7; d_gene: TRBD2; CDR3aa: CAWGDGTSGALGIGQYF; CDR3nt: TGTGCCTGGGGTGATGGGACTAGCGGGGCCTTGGGAATCGGGCAGTACTTC
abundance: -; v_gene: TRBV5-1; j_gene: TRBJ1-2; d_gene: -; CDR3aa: CASRSQTGNYGYTF; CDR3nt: TGCGCCAGCAGATCGCAGACGGGAAACTATGGCTACACCTTC
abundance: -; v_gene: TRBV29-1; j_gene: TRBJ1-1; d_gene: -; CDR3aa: CSVSLAFF; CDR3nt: TGCAGCGTTTCTTTAGCTTTCTTT
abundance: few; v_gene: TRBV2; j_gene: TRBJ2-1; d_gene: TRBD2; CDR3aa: CASTPGLAVNEQFF; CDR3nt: TGTGCCAGCACACCGGGACTAGCGGTAAATGAGCAGTTCTTC
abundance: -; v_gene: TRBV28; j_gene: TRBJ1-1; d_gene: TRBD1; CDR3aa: CASRRQGGSRHGAFF; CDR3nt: TGTGCCAGCAGGCGACAAGGGGGCTCTAGGCATGGAGCTTTCTTT
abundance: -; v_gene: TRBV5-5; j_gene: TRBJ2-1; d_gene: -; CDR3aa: CASTPSQPNYNEQFF; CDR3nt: TGTGCCAGCACCCCTTCCCAGCCCAACTACAATGAGCAGTTCTTC
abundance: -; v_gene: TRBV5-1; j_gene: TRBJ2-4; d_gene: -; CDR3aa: CASSLVVTLKNIQYF; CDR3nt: TGCGCCAGCAGCTTGGTAGTAACCCTCAAAAACATTCAGTACTTC